Below, one T cell receptor beta chain is given with its context. J gave up 0 bases and V 0 bases, and 2 bases lay outside the gene matches. The CDR3 loop spans 17 amino acids. This entry is derived from a study of blood T cell repertoires in COVID-19. Overall study: Collection of acute and convalescent COVID-19 samples took place in the United States, Italy and Spain. The analysed material was cDNA or gDNA that came from T cells, B-cell-depleted T cells, or PBMCs.

Authors' analysis steps: Amplified reference gene primers provided the basis for estimating nucleated cell counts. Method: immunoSEQ multiplex PCR; TCRdb's copy keeps in-frame clones and lacks some. That table furnishes V, J and clone size, whereas the DNA furnished D and trimming. The sample holds over 300,000 clones, about 90% seen once. The specimen sequenced was peripheral blood. V usage is TRBV23-1 and J usage is TRBJ1-4, with 9 bases matching TRBD1. TRBV23-1 is placed among ORFs of uncertain function. This receptor was identified in a man aged 18 to 30 with active or convalescent COVID-19. The CDR3 loop reads CASSQSQGAATNEKLFF. The DNA for the CDR3 is TGCGCCAGCAGTCAATCACAGGGGGCCGCAACTAATGAAAAACTGTTTTTT.